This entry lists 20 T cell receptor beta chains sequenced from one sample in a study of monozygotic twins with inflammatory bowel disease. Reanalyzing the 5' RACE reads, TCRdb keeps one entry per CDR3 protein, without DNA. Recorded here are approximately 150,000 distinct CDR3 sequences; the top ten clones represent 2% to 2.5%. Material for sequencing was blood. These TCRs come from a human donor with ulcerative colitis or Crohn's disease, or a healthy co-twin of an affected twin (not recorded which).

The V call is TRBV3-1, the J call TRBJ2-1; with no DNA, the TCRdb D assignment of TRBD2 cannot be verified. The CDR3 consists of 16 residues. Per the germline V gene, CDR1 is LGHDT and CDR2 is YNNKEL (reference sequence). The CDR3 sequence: CASSHLSGAPGYEQFF.

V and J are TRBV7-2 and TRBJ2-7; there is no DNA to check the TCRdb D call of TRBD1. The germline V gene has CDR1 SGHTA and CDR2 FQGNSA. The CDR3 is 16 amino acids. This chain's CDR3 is CASSPQAGQGYHEQYF.

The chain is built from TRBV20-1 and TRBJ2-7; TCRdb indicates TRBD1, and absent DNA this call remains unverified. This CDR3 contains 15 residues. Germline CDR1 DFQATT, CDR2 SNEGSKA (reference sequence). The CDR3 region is CSAHYPGQENYEQYF.

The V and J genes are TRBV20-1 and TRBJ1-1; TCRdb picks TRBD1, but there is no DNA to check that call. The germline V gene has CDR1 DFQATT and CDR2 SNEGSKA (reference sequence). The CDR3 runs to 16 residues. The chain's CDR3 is CSARRGQGTRNTEAFF.

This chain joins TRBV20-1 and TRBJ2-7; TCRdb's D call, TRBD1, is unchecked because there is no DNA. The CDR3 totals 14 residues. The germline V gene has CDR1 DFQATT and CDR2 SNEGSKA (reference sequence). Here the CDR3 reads CSASGAGGLDEQYF.

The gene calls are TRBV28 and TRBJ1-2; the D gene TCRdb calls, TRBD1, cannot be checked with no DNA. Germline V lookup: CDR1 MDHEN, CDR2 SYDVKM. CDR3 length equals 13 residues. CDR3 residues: CASSFLQGYGYTF.

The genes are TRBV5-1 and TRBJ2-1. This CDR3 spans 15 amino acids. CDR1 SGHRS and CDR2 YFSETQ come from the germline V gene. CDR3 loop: CASSSTGTLYNEQFF.

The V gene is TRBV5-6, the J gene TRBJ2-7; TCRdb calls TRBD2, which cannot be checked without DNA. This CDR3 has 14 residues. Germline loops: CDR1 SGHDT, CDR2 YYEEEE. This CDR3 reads CASSLASSTYEQYF. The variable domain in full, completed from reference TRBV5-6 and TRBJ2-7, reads DAGVTQSPTHLIKTRGQQVTLRCSPKSGHDTVSWYQQALGQGPQFIFQYYEEEERQRGNFPDRFSGHQFPNYSSELNVNALLLGDSALYLCASSLASSTYEQYFGPGTRLTVT.

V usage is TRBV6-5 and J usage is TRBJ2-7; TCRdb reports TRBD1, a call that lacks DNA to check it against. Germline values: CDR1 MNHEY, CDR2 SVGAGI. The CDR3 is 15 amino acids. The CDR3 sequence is CASSYSKGQPYEQYF.

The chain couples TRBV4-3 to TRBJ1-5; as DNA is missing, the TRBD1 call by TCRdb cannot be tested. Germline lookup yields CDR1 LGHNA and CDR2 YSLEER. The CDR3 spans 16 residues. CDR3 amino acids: CASSPGQGYSNQPQHF.

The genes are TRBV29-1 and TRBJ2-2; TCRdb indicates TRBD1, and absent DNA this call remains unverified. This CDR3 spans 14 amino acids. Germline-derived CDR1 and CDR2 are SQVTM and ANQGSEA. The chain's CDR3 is CSVRQNANTGELFF.

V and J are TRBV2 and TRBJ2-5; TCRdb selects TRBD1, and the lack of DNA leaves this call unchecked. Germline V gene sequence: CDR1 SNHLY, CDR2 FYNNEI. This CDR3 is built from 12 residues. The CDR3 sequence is CASKGGEETQYF.

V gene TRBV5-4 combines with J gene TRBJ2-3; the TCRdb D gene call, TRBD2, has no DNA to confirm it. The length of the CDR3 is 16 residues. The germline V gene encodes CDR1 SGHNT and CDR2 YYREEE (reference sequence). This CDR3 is CASSLRLAGRTDTQYF.

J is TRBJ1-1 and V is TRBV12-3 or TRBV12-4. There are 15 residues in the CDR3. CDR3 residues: CASSSSTRSSTEAFF.

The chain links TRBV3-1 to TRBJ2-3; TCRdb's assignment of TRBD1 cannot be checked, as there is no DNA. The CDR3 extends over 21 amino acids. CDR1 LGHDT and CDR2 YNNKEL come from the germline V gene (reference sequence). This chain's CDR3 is CASSQDDPLGLFRLVTDTQYF.

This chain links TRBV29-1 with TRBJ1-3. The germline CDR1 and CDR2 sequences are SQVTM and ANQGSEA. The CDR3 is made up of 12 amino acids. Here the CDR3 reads CSAGFSGNTIYF.

CDR3 region: CSAGDYYEQYF. V and J are TRBV29-1 and TRBJ2-7. The length of the CDR3 is 11 residues. Germline loops: CDR1 SQVTM, CDR2 ANQGSEA.

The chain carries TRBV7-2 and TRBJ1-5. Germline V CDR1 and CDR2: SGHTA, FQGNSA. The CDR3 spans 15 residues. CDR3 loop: CASSLSRGANQPQHF.

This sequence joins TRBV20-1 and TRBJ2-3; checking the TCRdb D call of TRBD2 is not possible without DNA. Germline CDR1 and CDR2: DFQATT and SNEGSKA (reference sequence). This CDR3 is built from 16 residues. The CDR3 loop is CSARGLAGGYTDTQYF.

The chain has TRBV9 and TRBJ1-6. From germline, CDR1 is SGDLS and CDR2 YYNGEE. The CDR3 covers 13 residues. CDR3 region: CASSGAYNSPLHF.